This TCR beta chain was recovered during a study of CD8+ T cells in alopecia areata. About the research overall: Twice daily, treated patients received 5 to 10 mg of oral tofacitinib.

Specified treatment: oral pan-JAK inhibitor, 5-10 mg twice daily. The germline gives CDR1 SGDLS, CDR2 YYNGEE. V lost 3 bases to trimming and J lost 2 bases, with 8 bases between them. The CDR3 extends over 13 amino acids. A note on this clone: The antigen is undetermined.

Findings of the study overall: Under tofacitinib, fewer expanded CD8+ clones appeared among the top 100 scalp clones. Clonality was higher in lesional than normal scalp, especially in alopecia totalis/universalis. Sequencing of scalp tissue also captures the resident alphabeta T cells of normal skin.

Extraction of RNA preceded its reverse transcription into cDNA, which served as the sequencing template. The table came from immunoSEQ multiplex PCR; TCRdb's copy has only in-frame clones and leaves some out. The sample lists 100,000 to 120,000 clones, approximately 55% occurring once. The sample in question was CD4+ T cells sorted from blood, obtained at week 24, from a patient treated with tofacitinib. V usage is TRBV9 and J usage is TRBJ1-2; D perhaps matches TRBD1 (5 bases). The receptor was derived from a human donor with alopecia areata. The CDR3: CASSGSGNYGYTF. DNA for the CDR3: TGTGCCAGCAGCGGGTCAGGGAACTATGGCTACACCTTC.